This entry lists 14 T cell receptor beta chains sequenced from one sample in a study of blood T cell repertoires in COVID-19. Some clones are missing from TCRdb's copy, which holds only in-frame ones; the method was immunoSEQ multiplex PCR. The sample shows more than 250,000 clones, roughly 90% of them seen only once. Specimen: peripheral blood. The receptors here all came from a man younger than 30 who had recovered from COVID-19.

V and J are TRBV11-2 and TRBJ1-2; 8 bases agree with TRBD1. The CDR3 is 14 residues long. Germline assignment: CDR1 SGHAT and CDR2 FQNNGV. The V and J ends lost 4 bases and 8 bases, in that order; junction bases with no gene match: 9. The CDR3 spells CASSSRTGRTGYTF. The DNA for the CDR3 is TGTGCCAGCAGCTCGCGGACAGGGAGGACGGGCTACACCTTC.

Written as DNA, the CDR3 is TGCAGTGCTAGTAATCCTCGGGACGCGGGACGAGCTTTCTTT. Translated: CSASNPRDAGRAFF. V gene TRBV20-1 combines with J gene TRBJ1-1; a possible D gene is TRBD1 (5 bases). This CDR3 has 14 amino acids. In germline, CDR1 is DFQATT, CDR2 SNEGSKA (reference sequence). V lost 3 bases, J lost 10 bases, and 21 bases lay in between.

This rearrangement joins TRBV11-1 to TRBJ1-2; 7 bases fit TRBD1. Germline V lookup: CDR1 SGHAT, CDR2 FQDESV (reference sequence). V dropped 4 bases and J dropped 2; count of bases not matched to a gene: 4. The CDR3 is made up of 14 amino acids. The CDR3 DNA follows: TGTGCCAGCAGCTCTTCAGGGGGAAACTATGGCTACACCTTC. Translation gives CASSSSGGNYGYTF.

The gene calls are TRBV28 and TRBJ2-1; 9 nucleotides agree with TRBD1. Germline CDR1 MDHEN, CDR2 SYDVKM. V lost 5 bases and J lost 4; bases outside the gene matches: 3. The CDR3 runs 14 residues. Written as DNA, the CDR3 is TGTGCCAGCAGTGGGGACAGGGAGTACAATGAGCAGTTCTTC. Protein: CASSGDREYNEQFF.

This clone was picked up one time. The chain carries TRBV15 and TRBJ1-5; possibly TRBD1 for D (5 bases). The CDR3 spans 16 residues. V shed 0 bases and J shed 2 bases, with 11 bases lying between them. Germline assignment: CDR1 LNHNV and CDR2 YYDKDF (reference sequence). Written as DNA, the CDR3 is TGTGCCACCAGCAGAGATAAGCAGGGTGGCAATCAGCCCCAGCATTTT. This codes for CATSRDKQGGNQPQHF.

The chain has TRBV18 and TRBJ2-3; D gene unclear. From germline, CDR1 is KGHSH and CDR2 LQKENI. This CDR3 contains 12 residues. Trimming shortened V by 3 bases and J by 8 bases, and 9 bases separated the two germline ends. The CDR3 DNA is TGTGCCAGCTCACCGTACGTCGGTACGCAGTATTTT. As protein: CASSPYVGTQYF.

This chain connects TRBV3-1 (or the pseudogene TRBV3-2) to TRBJ2-3; possible D gene TRBD1, 5 bases. Germline loops: CDR1 LGHDT, CDR2 YNNKEL (reference sequence). Trimming pared 1 base from V and 7 bases from J, leaving 9 bases between. The CDR3 is 13 amino acids. The CDR3 protein is CASSQGQGNTQYF. The CDR3 DNA reads as TGTGCCAGCAGCCAAGGCCAGGGAAATACGCAGTATTTT.

The chain combines TRBV19 with TRBJ1-5; D is unresolved. V dropped 6 bases and J dropped 5 bases, with 17 bases sitting between them. The germline CDR1 and CDR2 sequences are LNHDA and SQIVND (reference sequence). CDR3 size: 15 residues. CDR3 nucleotides: TGTGCCAGTAGGGGTGAGAGTGGCGGAGATCAGCCCCAGCATTTT. Encoded protein: CASRGESGGDQPQHF.

V and J are TRBV5-6 and TRBJ1-6; perhaps TRBD1 as D (5 bases). Looked up from germline, CDR1 is SGHDT and CDR2 is YYEEEE. CDR3 length: 14 amino acids. Trimming shortened V by 3 bases and J by 6 bases, and 10 bases separated the two germline ends. The CDR3 DNA reads as TGTGCCAGCAGCTCGGACAAGAGTAATTCACCCCTCCACTTT. It specifies CASSSDKSNSPLHF.

This chain connects TRBV13 to TRBJ1-2, with TRBD1 as a possible D gene (6 bases). Germline V gene sequence: CDR1 PRHDT, CDR2 FYEKMQ (reference sequence). This CDR3 has 16 amino acids. V lost 2 bases and J lost 3, with 16 bases in between. The CDR3 here is CASSLSRGASYYGYTF. The CDR3 DNA follows: TGTGCCAGCAGCTTATCGCGGGGGGCAAGCTACTATGGCTACACCTTC.

This rearrangement joins TRBV6-4 to TRBJ2-3; 10 bases are a match to TRBD2. J was trimmed by 4 bases and V by 2 bases; bases with no gene match: 0. The CDR3 extends over 14 amino acids. The germline gives CDR1 MRHNA, CDR2 SNTAGT. The chain's CDR3 is CASSDSGGADTQYF. CDR3 nucleotide sequence: TGTGCCAGCAGTGACAGCGGGGGGGCAGATACGCAGTATTTT.

In DNA, the CDR3 is TGTGCCAGCAGTCGGACAGGGTCCTATGGCTACACCTTC. As protein: CASSRTGSYGYTF. This chain connects TRBV12-3 or TRBV12-4 to TRBJ1-2; 8 nucleotides match TRBD1. Trimming removed 5 bases from V and 4 bases from J; junction bases left unmatched: 3. The CDR3 spans 13 residues.

CDR3 coding DNA: TGTGCCAGCAGTGCGGGACAGGGTAGCAATCAGCCCCAGCATTTT. This gives the protein CASSAGQGSNQPQHF. This chain links TRBV6-1 with TRBJ1-5; 9 bases are shared with TRBD1. Germline V gene sequence: CDR1 MNHNS, CDR2 SASEGT. This CDR3 contains 15 residues. V lost 4 bases, J lost 0 bases, and 1 base stayed unmatched.

J is TRBJ2-3 and V is TRBV4-1, with TRBD2 identical over 7 bases. J gave up 3 bases and V 4 bases, and 7 bases lay outside the gene matches. Germline loops: CDR1 MGHRA, CDR2 YSYEKL. This CDR3 has 15 residues. This CDR3 reads CASSPQSRGTDTQYF. The CDR3 region has the DNA TGCGCCAGCAGCCCACAATCGCGGGGGACAGATACGCAGTATTTT.